These 15 T cell receptor beta chains share one sample of origin, sequenced in a study of blood T cell repertoires in COVID-19. Assay used: immunoSEQ multiplex PCR; TCRdb lists only in-frame clones, some missing. The sample contains about 140,000 clones, nearly 80% of which appear only once. Sequenced input: PBMCs or T cells enriched from blood (not recorded which). Every receptor here comes from a woman between 50 and 59 years old who had recovered from COVID-19.

V is TRBV13 and J is TRBJ1-1; 10 bases align to TRBD1. Looked up from germline, CDR1 is PRHDT and CDR2 is FYEKMQ (reference sequence). The CDR3 extends over 20 amino acids. Trimming took 2 bases from V and 1 from J; bases not matched to a gene: 16. In nucleotides, the CDR3 is TGTGCCAGCAGCTTAAGGGACAGGGGTTTTACTAGAAGGGGGAACACTGAAGCTTTCTTT. Translating gives CASSLRDRGFTRRGNTEAFF. The full variable domain, rest sourced from reference TRBV13 and TRBJ1-1, is AAGVIQSPRHLIKEKRETATLKCYPIPRHDTVYWYQQGPGQDPQFLISFYEKMQSDKGSIPDRFSAQQFSDYHSELNMSSLELGDSALYFCASSLRDRGFTRRGNTEAFFGQGTRLTVV.

The chain is built from TRBV5-3 and TRBJ2-1; 8 positions agree with TRBD2. TRBV5-3 has ORF status, its function being uncertain. The CDR3 runs to 16 residues. After removal of 4 bases from V and 0 bases from J, the junction contained 6 bases not matched to a gene. The chain's CDR3 is CARSPTSASSYNEQFF. In DNA form, the CDR3 reads TGTGCCAGAAGCCCGACTAGCGCGAGCTCCTACAATGAGCAGTTCTTC.

This clone has ten or more counts. The V call is TRBV9, the J call TRBJ2-7, with a possible D match to TRBD2 (6 bases). The germline gives CDR1 SGDLS, CDR2 YYNGEE. V was trimmed by 0 bases and J by 6 bases, leaving 13 bases between them. The CDR3 is 14 residues long. For the CDR3, the DNA is TGTGCCAGCAGCGTAGACGGCGGGAAATCCGAGCAGTACTTC. It codes for CASSVDGGKSEQYF.

This clone was counted a single time. The CDR3 loop reads CASSEDMAVNEQFF. The CDR3 nucleotides read TGTGCCAGCAGTGAAGACATGGCAGTCAATGAGCAGTTCTTC. The chain recombines TRBV6-1 with TRBJ2-1; no firm D call. Trimming pared 1 base from V and 6 bases from J, leaving 10 bases between. Germline CDR1 and CDR2: MNHNS and SASEGT. The CDR3 runs 14 residues.

The gene calls are TRBV5-6 and TRBJ1-2; 9 positions match TRBD1. V was pared by 5 bases and J by 4 bases, with 6 bases of the junction left unmatched. Looked up from germline, CDR1 is SGHDT and CDR2 is YYEEEE. The CDR3 covers 14 residues. CDR3 coding DNA: TGTGCCAGCAGAAGGACAGGGGTGACCTATGGCTACACCTTC. Translated: CASRRTGVTYGYTF.

The rearrangement uses TRBV4-1 and TRBJ2-1; TRBD1 might be the D (6 bases). Looked up from germline, CDR1 is MGHRA and CDR2 is YSYEKL. The CDR3 sequence is 14 residues long. Trimming shortened V by 6 bases and J by 7 bases, and 16 bases separated the two germline ends. CDR3 region: CASRTGTFANEQFF. CDR3 bases: TGCGCCAGCAGGACCGGGACATTCGCGAATGAGCAGTTCTTC.

The sample holds a few counts of this clone. The chain recombines TRBV28 with TRBJ2-3; 7 bases map to TRBD1. Germline assignment: CDR1 MDHEN and CDR2 SYDVKM. CDR3 length: 14 amino acids. The trim removed 5 bases at V and 9 bases at J, leaving 11 bases unmatched. The CDR3 DNA follows: TGTGCCAGCAGTCCAGGGGGTCCAGGCCCGACGCAGTATTTT. Translating gives CASSPGGPGPTQYF.

The table lists this clone with many counts. The rearrangement uses TRBV10-3 and TRBJ2-3; 12 nucleotides align to TRBD2. The germline CDR1 and CDR2 sequences are ENHRY and SYGVKD. V shed 4 bases, J shed 1 base, and the junction held 15 bases outside the gene matches. CDR3 length: 20 residues. This CDR3 reads CAISGHPLAGGVEGTDTQYF. CDR3 in DNA: TGTGCCATCAGTGGCCATCCGCTAGCGGGAGGGGTAGAAGGCACAGATACGCAGTATTTT.

This chain uses TRBV11-3 with TRBJ2-7, with 8 bases fitting TRBD2. The CDR3 is made up of 15 amino acids. With 1 base clipped from V and 2 bases from J, the junction kept 4 bases outside the gene matches. Per germline, CDR1 SGHNT and CDR2 YENEEA. The CDR3 is CASSLGGRSPYEQYF. DNA of the CDR3: TGTGCCAGCAGCTTAGGCGGGAGGAGCCCCTACGAGCAGTACTTC.

This sequence joins TRBV9 and TRBJ1-2; 10 bases match TRBD1. V lost 6 bases, J lost 7 bases, and 6 bases stayed unmatched. The CDR3 spans 13 residues. Germline V gives CDR1 SGDLS, CDR2 YYNGEE. The CDR3 region is CASTPGQGSGYTF. In DNA form, the CDR3 reads TGTGCCAGCACCCCGGGACAGGGGTCTGGCTACACCTTC.

The chain links TRBV7-9 to TRBJ1-6, with 11 bases matching TRBD1. Germline values: CDR1 SEHNR, CDR2 FQNEAQ (reference sequence). V was clipped by 6 bases and J by 5 bases; unmatched bases: 12. The CDR3 extends over 18 amino acids. The CDR3 is CASSSPRDRGTNNSPLHF. The CDR3 region has the DNA TGTGCCAGCAGTTCTCCCCGGGACAGGGGGACGAATAATTCACCCCTCCACTTT.

This clone was detected only a few times. J is TRBJ1-1 and V is TRBV29-1; TRBD1 might be the D (5 bases). Germline lookup yields CDR1 SQVTM and CDR2 ANQGSEA. This CDR3 comprises 14 residues. V lost 0 bases and J lost 5, with 13 bases in between. CDR3 protein: CSVEDRPRGTEAFF. In DNA form, the CDR3 reads TGCAGCGTTGAAGATCGGCCCCGGGGGACTGAAGCTTTCTTT.

The chain carries TRBV18 and TRBJ1-4, with 12 positions matching TRBD1. The V segment lost 3 bases and the J segment 8 bases; nucleotides outside the gene matches: 16. From germline, CDR1 is KGHSH and CDR2 LQKENI. The CDR3 length is 19 residues. CDR3 nucleotide sequence: TGTGCCAGCTCACCGGGAAGCGGGACAGGGGGCACCCCCGGGGAAAAACTGTTTTTT. This encodes CASSPGSGTGGTPGEKLFF. Filled out from reference TRBV18 and TRBJ1-4, the complete variable domain reads NAGVMQNPRHLVRRRGQEARLRCSPMKGHSHVYWYRQLPEEGLKFMVYLQKENIIDESGMPKERFSAEFPKEGPSILRIQQVVRGDSAAYFCASSPGSGTGGTPGEKLFFGSGTQLSVL.

The V gene is TRBV18, the J gene TRBJ1-4; D may be TRBD1 (6 bases). V lost 4 bases and J lost 0, with 21 bases in between. The V gene's germline CDR1 is KGHSH and CDR2 LQKENI. This CDR3 is 19 amino acids long. The DNA for the CDR3 is TGTGCCAGCTCACTATCCGGGACACCAGGCTACTCAACTAATGAAAAACTGTTTTTT. Encoded protein: CASSLSGTPGYSTNEKLFF.

This rearrangement joins TRBV7-3 to TRBJ1-1, with 7 bases lining up with TRBD1. Germline trimming cut 5 bases from V and 1 base from J; bases unmatched to any gene: 7. CDR1 and CDR2 (germline): SGHTA, FQGTGA. CDR3 length: 15 residues. The CDR3 region is CASSHEGQPNTEAFF. The CDR3 nucleotides read TGTGCCAGCAGCCATGAGGGACAGCCGAACACTGAAGCTTTCTTT.